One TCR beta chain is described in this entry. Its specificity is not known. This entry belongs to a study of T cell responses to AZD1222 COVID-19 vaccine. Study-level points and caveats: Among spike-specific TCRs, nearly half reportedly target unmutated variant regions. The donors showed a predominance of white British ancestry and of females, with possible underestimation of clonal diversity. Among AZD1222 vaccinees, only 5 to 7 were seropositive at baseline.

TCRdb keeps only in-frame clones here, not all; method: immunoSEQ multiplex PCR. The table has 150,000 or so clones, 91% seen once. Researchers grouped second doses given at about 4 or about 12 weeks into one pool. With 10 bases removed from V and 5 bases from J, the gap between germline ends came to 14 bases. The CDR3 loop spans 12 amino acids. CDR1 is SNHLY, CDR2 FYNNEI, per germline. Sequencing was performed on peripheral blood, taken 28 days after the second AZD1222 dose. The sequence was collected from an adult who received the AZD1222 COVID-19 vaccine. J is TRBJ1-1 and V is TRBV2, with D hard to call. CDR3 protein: CATTARWTEAFF. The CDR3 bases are TGTGCCACCACCGCGCGGTGGACTGAAGCTTTCTTT. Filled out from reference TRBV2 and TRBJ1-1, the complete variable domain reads EPEVTQTPSHQVTQMGQEVILRCVPISNHLYFYWYRQILGQKVEFLVSFYNNEISEKSEIFDDQFSVERPDGSNFTLKIRSTKLEDSAMYFCATTARWTEAFFGQGTRLTVV.